Listed here are 2 T cell receptor beta chains from one sample, sequenced in a study of regulatory T cells in long-lasting Graves disease. Construction of TCR beta libraries relied on iRepertoire HTBI primers and on Arm-PCR targeting CDR3 regions. Each CDR3 protein gets one entry after TCRdb re-called the multiplex PCR reads with MiXCR. This table has 250,000 or so distinct CDR3 sequences, more than 15% appearing once. Time point here: newly diagnosed GD, antithyroid drugs for less than 3 months. Preparation of the TCR library used RNA extracted from PBMCs. These data also featured in a second study, about T cells in Graves' hyperthyroidism and ophthalmopathy.

The specimen comprised peripheral blood mononuclear cells (PBMCs), sampled at new diagnosis, from a patient treated with antithyroid drugs. The receptors derive from a woman aged 25 to 45 with Graves disease.

The chain employs TRBV19 and TRBJ1-1, with TRBD1 identical over 10 bases. The V gene end was trimmed by 6 bases and the J gene end by 4 bases; junction bases not matched to a gene: 5. Germline values: CDR1 LNHDA, CDR2 SQIVND (reference sequence). This CDR3 has 14 amino acids. The CDR3: CASRGTGDVTEAFF. CDR3 bases: TGTGCCAGTAGAGGGACAGGGGATGTCACTGAAGCTTTCTTT.

This clonotype has ten or more counts. The gene calls are TRBV27 and TRBJ1-4, with unresolved D. Germline loops: CDR1 MNHEY, CDR2 SMNVEV (reference sequence). V was shortened by 5 bases and J by 0 bases, with 10 bases between the two germline ends. The CDR3 spans 15 residues. CDR3 protein: CASSTDLSTNEKLFF. CDR3 bases: TGTGCCAGCAGTACAGACCTTTCAACTAATGAAAAACTGTTTTTT.